This T cell receptor beta chain originates from a study of cytomegalovirus exposure and HLA in healthy donors. Study details: Assignment to the Caucasian-associated ancestry cluster applied to approximately 80% of the approximately 400 genotyped donors. Study findings and constraints: Segments of the TCR beta V type were, in most cases, productive about 90% or about 30% of the time in an earlier analysis. TCR beta sequences reportedly predicted most subjects' HLA-A and HLA-B alleles accurately.

Concerning this clone: Its antigen is not known.

PCR employed 60 Vbeta and 13 Jbeta primers. Assay: immunoSEQ multiplex PCR; the TCRdb copy retains only in-frame clones and omits some. Its clone listing holds 200,000 to 250,000 clones. The CDR3 spans 16 residues. Germline CDR1 is KGHSH and CDR2 is LQKENI. V gave up 5 bases and J gave up 3 bases; unmatched junction bases: 9. The clonotype was recovered from a girl between 2 and 10 years old in good health and CMV-seropositive. The V and J genes are TRBV18 and TRBJ2-3, with 9 bases lining up with TRBD2. Material for sequencing was PBMCs. The CDR3 DNA reads TGTGCCAGCTCATCCTATAGCGGGAGCAGAACAGATACGCAGTATTTT. It codes for CASSSYSGSRTDTQYF.